These 11 T cell receptor beta chains originate from one sample sequenced in a study of cytomegalovirus exposure and HLA in healthy donors. Primers included in the PCR were 60 Vbeta and 13 Jbeta primers. Only in-frame clones appear in the TCRdb table, and some are missing; sequencing was by immunoSEQ multiplex PCR. The sample records approximately 150,000 clones, about two thirds being singletons. Sequencing was done on a sample of PBMCs. The receptors stem from a woman in her twenties or thirties in good health and CMV-seronegative.

This sequence joins TRBV6-4 and TRBJ1-6; the D gene is possibly TRBD1 (5 bases). Looked up from germline, CDR1 is MRHNA and CDR2 is SNTAGT. V dropped 3 bases and J dropped 10 bases, with 13 bases sitting between them. The CDR3 extends over 14 amino acids. The CDR3 sequence: CASSEGGERSPLHF. In DNA form, the CDR3 reads TGTGCCAGCAGTGAAGGAGGGGAGAGGTCACCCCTCCACTTT.

The sample holds a few counts of this clone. The V and J genes are TRBV7-9 and TRBJ2-7; 8 bases match TRBD2. CDR1 and CDR2 from the germline V gene are SEHNR and FQNEAQ (reference sequence). This CDR3 has 16 amino acids. The V and J ends lost 2 bases and 5 bases, in that order; junction bases with no gene match: 11. CDR3: CASSLMGLGVFHEQYF. In nucleotides, the CDR3 is TGTGCCAGCAGCTTAATGGGACTAGGGGTATTCCACGAGCAGTACTTC. The entire variable domain, with the rest obtained from reference TRBV7-9 and TRBJ2-7, is as follows: DTGVSQNPRHKITKRGQNVTFRCDPISEHNRLYWYRQTLGQGPEFLTYFQNEAQLEKSRLLSDRFSAERPKGSFSTLEIQRTEQGDSAMYLCASSLMGLGVFHEQYFGPGTRLTVT.

A few counts support this clone. The chain combines TRBV7-9 with TRBJ2-3, with 11 bases aligning to TRBD2. The V and J ends lost 5 bases and 2 bases, in that order; junction bases with no gene match: 9. In germline, CDR1 is SEHNR, CDR2 FQNEAQ (reference sequence). The CDR3 has 17 residues. Here the CDR3 reads CASSKLAGALITDTQYF. CDR3 sequence (DNA): TGTGCCAGCAGCAAACTAGCGGGGGCCCTTATCACAGATACGCAGTATTTT.

This chain connects TRBV6-5 to TRBJ1-1; unclear D gene. Germline V gene sequence: CDR1 MNHEY, CDR2 SVGAGI. The CDR3 totals 14 residues. Deletions cut 2 bases from V and 1 base from J, with 8 bases between. The CDR3 region has the DNA TGTGCCAGCAGTTACGGTACTAAGAACACTGAAGCTTTCTTT. Its translation is CASSYGTKNTEAFF.

The chain has TRBV18 and TRBJ2-3, with 9 bases matching TRBD1. Germline V gene lookup returns CDR1 KGHSH and CDR2 LQKENI. CDR3 length: 14 amino acids. The trim removed 4 bases at V and 4 bases at J, leaving 3 bases unmatched. CDR3 nucleotide sequence: TGTGCCAGCTCACTCGGACAGGGGTCAGATACGCAGTATTTT. It encodes CASSLGQGSDTQYF.

The chain joins TRBV5-1 to TRBJ2-5; D not resolved. V was trimmed by 4 bases and J by 4 bases, leaving 11 bases between them. The CDR3 sequence is 13 residues long. Germline lookup yields CDR1 SGHRS and CDR2 YFSETQ. CDR3 loop: CASSHGSSETQYF. The CDR3 region has the DNA TGCGCCAGCAGCCACGGGTCGTCAGAGACCCAGTACTTC.

The CDR3 spells CASSQGTGVNYEQYF. CDR3 nucleotides: TGTGCCAGCAGCCAAGGGACAGGGGTTAACTACGAGCAGTACTTC. The genes are TRBV5-5 and TRBJ2-7; 10 positions agree with TRBD1. Germline assignment: CDR1 SGHKS and CDR2 YYEKEE (reference sequence). The CDR3 totals 15 residues. With 4 bases clipped from V and 3 bases from J, the junction kept 7 bases outside the gene matches.

The chain is built from TRBV19 and TRBJ2-7; TRBD2 might be the D (5 bases). With 4 bases removed from V and 4 bases from J, the gap between germline ends came to 14 bases. The germline V gene has CDR1 LNHDA and CDR2 SQIVND (reference sequence). The CDR3 contains 14 residues. The CDR3 region is CASSRVGDGYEQYF. CDR3 nucleotide sequence: TGTGCCAGTAGTAGGGTGGGAGACGGTTACGAGCAGTACTTC.

The chain carries TRBV2 and TRBJ2-2; TRBD1 is a possible D gene (6 bases). In germline, CDR1 is SNHLY, CDR2 FYNNEI. Trimming removed 6 bases from V and 4 bases from J, with 15 bases in between. The CDR3 is 15 amino acids. CDR3 coding DNA: TGTGCCAGCAGGTTTGGACAGAACCCCACCGGGGAGCTGTTTTTT. It is translated as CASRFGQNPTGELFF.

The chain joins TRBV6-6 to TRBJ1-5; 7 positions match TRBD1. In germline, CDR1 is MNHNY, CDR2 SVGAGI (reference sequence). The CDR3 consists of 16 residues. Trimming at V came to 0 bases and at J to 4 bases, leaving 6 bases not matched to a gene. The CDR3: CASSYSIWDSNQPQHF. The DNA for the CDR3 is TGTGCCAGCAGTTACTCGATTTGGGACAGTAATCAGCCCCAGCATTTT.

This clone showed up just a few times. The chain links TRBV2 to TRBJ2-3; 13 bases map to TRBD2. The ends lost 10 bases at V and 2 bases at J; junction bases unmatched: 6. CDR1 and CDR2 (germline): SNHLY, FYNNEI. The CDR3 is made up of 15 amino acids. The CDR3 spells CANKGLAGVTDTQYF. For the CDR3, the DNA is TGTGCCAACAAAGGACTAGCGGGAGTCACAGATACGCAGTATTTT.